What follows are 18 T cell receptor beta chains derived from one specimen sequenced in a study of CD8 T cells in Susac syndrome. Random hexamers were used to reverse transcribe 0.5 to 1 ug of RNA. MiXCR was run by TCRdb on the immunoSEQ multiplex PCR reads, yielding one entry per CDR3 protein. This repertoire shows 50,000 to 55,000 distinct CDR3 sequences, just under 95% found once; its top ten account for around 0.75%. What was sequenced was CD8+ T cells from PBMCs. These receptors were taken from a human donor with Susac syndrome.

The chain recombines TRBV29-1 with TRBJ2-1, with TRBD2 matching over 9 bases. CDR1 is SQVTM and CDR2 is ANQGSEA in the germline V gene. There are 14 residues in the CDR3. Unmatched junction bases numbered 5, after V lost 1 base and J lost 7 bases. CDR3 nucleotides: TGCAGCGTTGAAGCTGGGACTAGCTCGAATGAGCAGTTCTTC. Translated: CSVEAGTSSNEQFF.

This chain connects TRBV5-6 to TRBJ1-5, with a possible D match to TRBD1 (5 bases). The V gene lost 2 bases and the J gene lost 11 bases, with 23 bases spanning the gap. Germline CDR1 is SGHDT and CDR2 is YYEEEE. The CDR3 runs to 16 residues. The CDR3 reads CASSFKTVGDVSSQHF. In nucleotides, the CDR3 is TGTGCCAGCAGCTTCAAGACAGTCGGGGACGTTTCGTCCCAGCATTTT.

The chain has TRBV19 and TRBJ2-5; 13 bases align to TRBD2. Germline-derived CDR1 and CDR2 are LNHDA and SQIVND (reference sequence). The CDR3 runs to 17 residues. Unmatched junction bases numbered 11, after V lost 5 bases and J lost 5 bases. In DNA form, the CDR3 reads TGTGCCAGTAGTTGGACTAGCGGGGGTCCAGCGGGGGAGACCCAGTACTTC. It specifies CASSWTSGGPAGETQYF. Using reference TRBV19 and TRBJ2-5 for the parts outside the CDR3, the full variable domain is DGGITQSPKYLFRKEGQNVTLSCEQNLNHDAMYWYRQDPGQGLRLIYYSQIVNDFQKGDIAEGYSVSREKKESFPLTVTSAQKNPTAFYLCASSWTSGGPAGETQYFGPGTRLLVL.

The rearrangement joins TRBV9 to TRBJ2-3; 8 bases line up with TRBD2. The junction had 10 bases not matched to a gene; V was cut back by 3 bases and J by 1 base. The CDR3 extends over 17 amino acids. CDR1 is SGDLS, CDR2 YYNGEE, per germline. CDR3 residues: CASSDSRTGGGTDTQYF. The CDR3 region has the DNA TGTGCCAGCAGCGATAGTAGGACGGGGGGGGGCACAGATACGCAGTATTTT. Complete variable domain (other parts from reference TRBV9 and TRBJ2-3): DSGVTQTPKHLITATGQRVTLRCSPRSGDLSVYWYQQSLDQGLQFLIQYYNGEERAKGNILERFSAQQFPDLHSELNLSSLELGDSALYFCASSDSRTGGGTDTQYFGPGTRLTVL.

The rearrangement joins TRBV20-1 to TRBJ2-6; 8 bases align to TRBD2. Germline V lookup: CDR1 DFQATT, CDR2 SNEGSKA (reference sequence). This CDR3 spans 16 amino acids. CDR3 in DNA: TGCACTCAACCCGGGGGGGGCCTCTCTGGGGCCAACGTCCTGACTTTC. Its protein is CTQPGGGLSGANVLTF.

The chain has TRBV15 and TRBJ2-6; D remains unclear. Germline CDR1 is LNHNV and CDR2 is YYDKDF (reference sequence). V lost 6 bases and J 2 bases, leaving 5 bases between the germline ends. CDR3 size: 13 residues. The CDR3 DNA is TGTGCCACCAGTGGAACTGGGGCCAACGTCCTGACTTTC. Residues: CATSGTGANVLTF. The full variable domain, with the rest looked up from reference TRBV15 and TRBJ2-6, is DAMVIQNPRYQVTQFGKPVTLSCSQTLNHNVMYWYQQKSSQAPKLLFHYYDKDFNNEADTPDNFQSRRPNTSFCFLDIRSPGLGDTAMYLCATSGTGANVLTFGAGSRLTVL.

CDR3 sequence: CASSQVPGSGDNEQFF. Here the CDR3 DNA reads TGTGCCAGCAGCCAAGTTCCGGGGTCAGGGGACAATGAGCAGTTCTTC. The rearrangement links TRBV3-1 to TRBJ2-1; D is possibly TRBD1 (6 bases). The V and J ends lost 1 base and 5 bases respectively, with 15 bases between them. The CDR3 sequence is 16 residues long. CDR1 is LGHDT and CDR2 is YNNKEL in the germline V gene (reference sequence).

The rearrangement uses TRBV4-1 and TRBJ1-1, with D possibly TRBD1 on 6 matching bases. Trimming shortened V by 2 bases and J by 4 bases, and 14 bases separated the two germline ends. The CDR3 has 15 amino acids. The germline gives CDR1 MGHRA, CDR2 YSYEKL. The CDR3 sequence: CASSQRLQGSTEAFF. As DNA, the CDR3 is TGCGCCAGCAGCCAAAGATTACAGGGCAGCACTGAAGCTTTCTTT.

The V gene is TRBV2, the J gene TRBJ2-7; 7 bases are a match to TRBD1. V shed 10 bases, J shed 5 bases, and the junction held 5 bases outside the gene matches. The CDR3 covers 11 residues. Germline V CDR1 and CDR2: SNHLY, FYNNEI. The CDR3 protein is CATTGEHEQYF. The CDR3 coding sequence is TGTGCCACTACAGGGGAACACGAGCAGTACTTC.

This chain links TRBV19 with TRBJ1-5; TRBD1 is a possible D gene (5 bases). The CDR3 covers 13 residues. Trimming cost V 5 bases and J 6 bases, with 11 bases left between them. CDR1 and CDR2 from the germline V gene are LNHDA and SQIVND (reference sequence). The CDR3 reads CASSLAGFQPQHF. In nucleotides, the CDR3 is TGTGCCAGTAGTCTCGCAGGGTTTCAGCCCCAGCATTTT.

V is TRBV25-1 and J is TRBJ1-6; perhaps TRBD1 as D (5 bases). This CDR3 is 14 amino acids long. Germline V lookup: CDR1 MGHDK, CDR2 SYGVNS. V shed 3 bases and J shed 11 bases, with 14 bases lying between them. The DNA for the CDR3 is TGTGCCAGCAGTGAGTCGGGACGGACTGCACCCCTCCACTTT. Its translation: CASSESGRTAPLHF.

The chain uses TRBV29-1 and TRBJ1-5, with D possibly matching TRBD1 (5 bases). V dropped 4 bases and J dropped 4 bases, with 11 bases sitting between them. CDR3 length equals 13 residues. Germline CDR1 and CDR2: SQVTM and ANQGSEA. The CDR3 here is CSVVSGYNQPQHF. CDR3 coding DNA: TGCAGCGTTGTCTCAGGGTATAATCAGCCCCAGCATTTT.

The chain carries TRBV27 and TRBJ2-5, with 15 bases matching TRBD2. The CDR3 runs 18 residues. V shed 5 bases and J 2 bases; nucleotides not matched to a gene: 9. Germline V lookup: CDR1 MNHEY, CDR2 SMNVEV (reference sequence). The CDR3 region is CASSPGLAGGTTQETQYF. The CDR3 DNA is TGTGCCAGCAGTCCGGGACTAGCGGGGGGCACGACACAAGAGACCCAGTACTTC.

V gene TRBV15 combines with J gene TRBJ2-3; D perhaps matches TRBD2 (6 bases). Germline CDR1 reads LNHNV; CDR2 reads YYDKDF (reference sequence). Trimming took off 3 bases at V and 0 bases at J, with 7 bases between the two ends. This CDR3 has 14 amino acids. The CDR3 DNA is TGTGCCACCAGCAGGGGGACTAGCACAGATACGCAGTATTTT. Amino acid sequence: CATSRGTSTDTQYF.

The rearrangement uses TRBV20-1 and TRBJ1-2; possibly TRBD1 for D (6 bases). The V gene's germline CDR1 is DFQATT and CDR2 SNEGSKA (reference sequence). V gave up 0 bases and J gave up 6 bases, with 14 bases separating them. The CDR3 length is 14 residues. In DNA, the CDR3 is TGCAGTGCTAGAGAGCCAGGGGATCGAAATGGCTACACCTTC. Its translation: CSAREPGDRNGYTF.

The chain employs TRBV4-1 and TRBJ2-5, with 9 positions matching TRBD2. CDR3 size: 17 residues. Germline V CDR1 and CDR2: MGHRA, YSYEKL. After removal of 0 bases from V and 5 bases from J, the junction contained 10 bases not matched to a gene. The CDR3 protein is CASSQDWSAGGRETQYF. DNA of the CDR3: TGCGCCAGCAGCCAAGACTGGTCGGCGGGGGGGCGGGAGACCCAGTACTTC.

This clonotype ranks as medium-sized. At one boundary the junction diverges from the germline segment, which might be a read error. This rearrangement joins TRBV7-2 to TRBJ1-1; TRBD1 might be the D (6 bases). Germline CDR1 reads SGHTA; CDR2 reads FQGNSA. The CDR3 spans 14 residues. Here the CDR3 reads CASSQVRAGAEAFF. The CDR3, as DNA: TGCGCCAGCAGCCAGGTTCGGGCAGGGGCTGAAGCTTTCTTT.

The rearrangement links TRBV27 to TRBJ2-5; D possibly matches TRBD1 or TRBD2 (5 bases each). This CDR3 has 15 residues. The V end lost 5 bases, the J end lost 4 bases, and 17 bases lay between the germline ends. Germline V gene data show CDR1 as MNHEY and CDR2 as SMNVEV (reference sequence). CDR3 sequence reads: CASSRTGLGGETQYF. DNA of the CDR3: TGTGCCAGCAGTCGAACGGGCCTTGGGGGAGAGACCCAGTACTTC.